The 14 T cell receptor beta chains below come from one sample, sequenced in a study of PD-L1 blockade in urothelial cancer. Measured with immunoSEQ multiplex PCR; TCRdb has only the in-frame clones, and not every one. The repertoire holds about 71,000 clones, with roughly 91% as singletons. Sequenced here: PBMCs, sampled around atezolizumab (anti-PD-L1) treatment. Source of these receptors: a man aged 55 to 70 with urothelial cancer.

The genes are TRBV7-2 and TRBJ1-2; D is ambiguous. The CDR3 contains 15 residues. With 4 bases removed from V and 8 bases from J, the gap between germline ends came to 20 bases. Germline-derived CDR1 and CDR2 are SGHTA and FQGNSA. This CDR3 reads CASSSPERYGMGYTF. CDR3 DNA: TGTGCCAGCAGCTCCCCGGAGAGGTACGGGATGGGCTACACCTTC.

The V call is TRBV7-6, the J call TRBJ2-1, with D possibly being TRBD1 (5 bases). Germline-derived CDR1 and CDR2 are SGHVS and FNYEAQ. The CDR3 totals 15 residues. Trimming cost V 0 bases and J 5 bases, with 11 bases left between them. The CDR3: CASSLAGPPNNEQFF. The CDR3 DNA reads TGTGCCAGCAGCTTAGCGGGGCCCCCTAACAATGAGCAGTTCTTC.

The CDR3 spells CASSDWQKNEKLFF. The CDR3 region has the DNA TGCGCCAGCAGTGATTGGCAGAAAAATGAAAAACTGTTTTTT. V is TRBV10-2 and J is TRBJ1-4; D gene uncertain. This CDR3 is built from 14 residues. With 3 bases removed from V and 5 bases from J, the gap between germline ends came to 10 bases. Looked up from germline, CDR1 is WSHSY and CDR2 is SAAADI.

The chain has TRBV7-2 and TRBJ2-7, with 7 bases identical to TRBD1. The CDR3 contains 14 residues. V gave up 4 bases and J gave up 4 bases; unmatched junction bases: 7. Germline CDR1 is SGHTA and CDR2 is FQGNSA. The CDR3 coding sequence is TGTGCCAGCAGCTACAGGGGCGTGGGATACGAGCAGTACTTC. Protein sequence: CASSYRGVGYEQYF.

The rearrangement joins TRBV19 to TRBJ2-7, with 8 nucleotides matching TRBD1. In germline, CDR1 is LNHDA, CDR2 SQIVND (reference sequence). This CDR3 has 16 amino acids. J gave up 5 bases and V 5 bases, and 14 bases lay outside the gene matches. The CDR3 reads CASSPPGTGNPHEQYF. Here the CDR3 DNA reads TGTGCCAGTAGTCCCCCCGGGACAGGTAACCCCCACGAGCAGTACTTC.

CDR3: CASTPGLAGDEQYF. DNA for the CDR3: TGTGCCAGCACACCGGGACTAGCGGGAGACGAGCAGTACTTC. The V call is TRBV7-2, the J call TRBJ2-7; 14 nucleotides match TRBD2. The V segment lost 7 bases and the J segment 5 bases; nucleotides outside the gene matches: 4. Germline V gene lookup returns CDR1 SGHTA and CDR2 FQGNSA. CDR3 length equals 14 residues.

The chain carries TRBV2 and TRBJ2-1; 9 bases line up with TRBD2. After removal of 4 bases from V and 4 bases from J, the junction contained 5 bases not matched to a gene. CDR3 length: 15 amino acids. Germline lookup yields CDR1 SNHLY and CDR2 FYNNEI. In DNA form, the CDR3 reads TGTGCCAGCAGTGTGGGGACTAGCTTTTACAATGAGCAGTTCTTC. This codes for CASSVGTSFYNEQFF.

The chain carries TRBV25-1 and TRBJ2-1, with D unclear. Germline loops: CDR1 MGHDK, CDR2 SYGVNS. Trimming removed 9 bases from V and 7 bases from J, with 10 bases in between. The CDR3 spans 11 residues. The CDR3 region is CARTGVNEQFF. The CDR3, as DNA: TGTGCCAGAACTGGAGTTAATGAGCAGTTCTTC.

V gene TRBV11-2 combines with J gene TRBJ2-7; 7 nucleotides line up with TRBD2. Losses at the gene ends were 2 bases for V and 0 bases for J; bases not matched to a gene: 4. The germline gives CDR1 SGHAT, CDR2 FQNNGV. The CDR3 is 15 residues long. This CDR3 reads CASSLIAGDSYEQYF. DNA for the CDR3: TGTGCCAGCAGCTTAATCGCGGGGGACTCCTACGAGCAGTACTTC.

The J gene is TRBJ2-7, the V gene TRBV9; D is perhaps TRBD1 (6 bases). CDR3 length: 15 amino acids. The V and J ends lost 0 bases and 3 bases respectively, with 13 bases between them. Germline V lookup: CDR1 SGDLS, CDR2 YYNGEE. CDR3 sequence reads: CASSVDRETLYEQYF. CDR3 bases: TGTGCCAGCAGCGTAGACAGGGAAACTCTCTACGAGCAGTACTTC.

CDR3 nucleotides: TGTGCCAGCAGTTTAATTGGGGCGGCTGAAGCTTTCTTT. This sequence encodes CASSLIGAAEAFF. This chain links TRBV28 with TRBJ1-1; D is perhaps TRBD1 (5 bases). Germline assignment: CDR1 MDHEN and CDR2 SYDVKM. V was shortened by 2 bases and J by 6 bases, with 10 bases between the two germline ends. This CDR3 has 13 amino acids.

The J gene is TRBJ1-1, the V gene TRBV19, with D perhaps matching TRBD1 (6 bases). The CDR3 is 15 residues long. Germline values: CDR1 LNHDA, CDR2 SQIVND (reference sequence). V shed 7 bases and J shed 1 base, with 16 bases lying between them. The CDR3 here is CASNSGQLQNTEAFF. CDR3 DNA sequence: TGTGCCAGTAACTCCGGACAGCTCCAGAACACTGAAGCTTTCTTT.

The chain recombines TRBV27 with TRBJ2-7, with 9 bases that match TRBD2. J was trimmed by 2 bases and V by 6 bases; bases with no gene match: 8. In germline, CDR1 is MNHEY, CDR2 SMNVEV (reference sequence). The CDR3 extends over 15 amino acids. In DNA, the CDR3 is TGTGCCAGCAGATCCGGGGCTAGCGGGACCTACGAGCAGTACTTC. This sequence encodes CASRSGASGTYEQYF.

The chain joins TRBV7-2 to TRBJ1-2; no clear D gene. Germline assignment: CDR1 SGHTA and CDR2 FQGNSA. The CDR3 covers 14 residues. V gave up 1 base and J gave up 2 bases, with 8 bases separating them. This chain's CDR3 is CASSLGRRNYGYTF. For the CDR3, the DNA is TGTGCCAGCAGCTTAGGGAGGCGGAACTATGGCTACACCTTC.